The 15 T cell receptor beta chains reported below all come from one sample, sequenced in a study of T cells in Graves' hyperthyroidism and ophthalmopathy. Researchers took RNA transcripts and amplified the TCR beta CDR3 regions from them. RT-PCR in the first round (using the HTBI primer set) targeted the TCR CDR3. TCRdb passed the multiplex PCR reads through MiXCR, listing each CDR3 protein once. The profile covers 700,000 to 850,000 distinct CDR3 sequences, with roughly a third appearing a single time and less than 35% taken by the ten largest. The sequencing sample was made of blood. These receptors all come from a woman in her thirties or forties with Graves' hyperthyroidism.

This clonotype was seen more than once but under ten times. The chain combines TRBV5-1 with TRBJ2-2; 7 bases are a match to TRBD1. CDR1 and CDR2 from the germline V gene are SGHRS and YFSETQ. This CDR3 has 18 residues. V lost 2 bases, J lost 2 bases, and 12 bases stayed unmatched. The CDR3: CASSLVLSGTVNTGELFF. The CDR3 coding sequence is TGCGCCAGCAGCTTAGTATTGTCCGGGACAGTTAACACCGGGGAGCTGTTTTTT. Using reference TRBV5-1 and TRBJ2-2 for the parts outside the CDR3, the full variable domain is KAGVTQTPRYLIKTRGQQVTLSCSPISGHRSVSWYQQTPGQGLQFLFEYFSETQRNKGNFPGRFSGRQFSNSRSEMNVSTLELGDSALYLCASSLVLSGTVNTGELFFGEGSRLTVL.

This clonotype was recorded a few times. The rearrangement joins TRBV20-1 to TRBJ1-1, with a tentative D call TRBD1 (6 bases). Germline loops: CDR1 DFQATT, CDR2 SNEGSKA (reference sequence). The CDR3 runs 12 residues. V was pared by 5 bases and J by 1 base, with 8 bases between. CDR3 nucleotide sequence: TGCAGTGCTTTGGACAGGAACACTGAAGCTTTCTTT. Translated: CSALDRNTEAFF.

This clonotype occurred many times. This chain joins TRBV11-2 and TRBJ1-2; D gene unclear. Trimming shortened V by 0 bases and J by 4 bases, and 9 bases separated the two germline ends. Germline CDR1 is SGHAT and CDR2 is FQNNGV. The CDR3 has 14 residues. The CDR3 DNA reads TGTGCCAGCAGCTTAGATTGGAACAGCTATGGCTACACCTTC. This encodes CASSLDWNSYGYTF.

Of note for this clonotype: One junction end disagrees with the germline gene, perhaps due to a read error. V and J are TRBV2 and TRBJ1-5; 9 nucleotides agree with TRBD1. The CDR3 consists of 15 residues. The germline V gene has CDR1 SNHLY and CDR2 FYNNEI. The CDR3 sequence: CASRPGQGLNQPRHF. CDR3 DNA sequence: TGTGCCAGCAGGCCGGGACAGGGCCTAAATCAGCCCCGGCATTTT.

A few counts support this clonotype. The rearrangement uses TRBV29-1 and TRBJ1-2; 7 bases are a match to TRBD1. The CDR3 extends over 14 amino acids. The germline V gene encodes CDR1 SQVTM and CDR2 ANQGSEA. Germline trimming cut 2 bases from V and 8 bases from J; bases unmatched to any gene: 11. CDR3 bases: TGCAGCGTTGAACGACAGGGTCCCCGGGACGGCTACACCTTC. Encoded protein: CSVERQGPRDGYTF.

V usage is TRBV6-1 and J usage is TRBJ1-2, with TRBD1 identical over 7 bases. The CDR3 has 15 residues. Trimming at V came to 8 bases and at J to 8 bases, leaving 17 bases not matched to a gene. Germline V CDR1 and CDR2: MNHNS, SASEGT. For the CDR3, the DNA is TGTGCCAGCTCACAGCTCGGGAGGGGGACAGAAGGCTACACCTTC. Its protein product is CASSQLGRGTEGYTF.

Comment on this clonotype: A much larger clone differs by one base, so this may be a read error. The chain employs TRBV11-1 and TRBJ1-1; D remains unclear. CDR3 length equals 11 residues. Germline V gene data show CDR1 as SGHAT and CDR2 as FQDESV (reference sequence). V dropped 10 bases and J dropped 8 bases, with 14 bases sitting between them. In nucleotides, the CDR3 is TGTGCCAACAGTTCCACTAGCGAAGCTTTCTTT. Protein: CANSSTSEAFF.

The V and J genes are TRBV12-5 and TRBJ1-1; D not certain. The CDR3 contains 11 residues. Germline CDR1 and CDR2: LGHNT and FRNRAP. Trimming stripped 7 bases from V and 8 bases from J, with 11 bases between. The CDR3 DNA follows: TGTGCTAGTGCTGGGCGGTACGAAGCTTTCTTT. Amino acid sequence: CASAGRYEAFF.

In this sample, this clonotype turned up a few times. The gene calls are TRBV29-1 and TRBJ2-3; either TRBD1 or TRBD2 may supply D (5 bases each). The length of the CDR3 is 16 residues. Trimming stripped 7 bases from V and 2 bases from J, with 22 bases between. From germline, CDR1 is SQVTM and CDR2 ANQGSEA. CDR3 nucleotide sequence: TGCAGCGCAGAGGGCCGGAGGCCAGGGACCACAGATACGCAGTATTTT. Protein product: CSAEGRRPGTTDTQYF.

This clonotype was counted at least ten times. The chain is built from TRBV10-3 and TRBJ1-5, with a possible D match to TRBD1 (5 bases). With 0 bases removed from V and 3 bases from J, the gap between germline ends came to 21 bases. There are 19 residues in the CDR3. Germline V gene sequence: CDR1 ENHRY, CDR2 SYGVKD. The CDR3 loop is CAISESTLGREGPNQPQHF. The CDR3, as DNA: TGTGCCATCAGTGAGTCGACCCTTGGCAGGGAGGGACCCAATCAGCCCCAGCATTTT.

This clonotype was recorded a few times. The rearrangement joins TRBV24-1 to TRBJ2-2; 8 bases align to TRBD1. Germline CDR1 KGHDR, CDR2 SFDVKD. The CDR3 extends over 14 amino acids. After removal of 10 bases from V and 4 bases from J, the junction contained 7 bases not matched to a gene. DNA for the CDR3: TGTGCCACGAGACCCACAGGGGGCACCGGGGAGCTGTTTTTT. Its translation is CATRPTGGTGELFF.

About this clonotype: This sequence may be a read error, since a much larger clone differs from it by one base. The gene calls are TRBV9 and TRBJ1-2; the D is unclear. The CDR3 is 13 residues long. V lost 5 bases and J 4 bases, leaving 12 bases between the germline ends. The germline CDR1 and CDR2 sequences are SGDLS and YYNGEE. CDR3 nucleotides: TGTGCCAGCAGTCAGGAGTCCTCCTATGGCTACACCTTC. The encoded protein is CASSQESSYGYTF.

The chain joins TRBV4-3 to TRBJ2-3; D remains unclear. The CDR3 runs to 14 residues. Germline values: CDR1 LGHNA, CDR2 YSLEER. V was clipped by 0 bases and J by 3 bases, with 7 bases between them. Here the CDR3 reads CASSQEFSTDTQYF. Here the CDR3 DNA reads TGCGCCAGCAGCCAAGAATTCTCGACAGATACGCAGTATTTT.

This clonotype has at least ten counts. The rearrangement joins TRBV5-6 to TRBJ1-1; 9 bases are a match to TRBD1. CDR1 is SGHDT and CDR2 is YYEEEE in the germline V gene. The J segment lost 12 bases and the V segment lost 4 bases, leaving 7 bases of the junction unmatched. The CDR3 runs to 12 residues. CDR3 sequence: CASSVTGGVPFF. For the CDR3, the DNA is TGTGCCAGCAGCGTAACAGGGGGCGTACCTTTCTTT.

The chain joins TRBV10-3 to TRBJ1-5; TRBD1 is a possible D gene (5 bases). The CDR3 spans 17 residues. From germline, CDR1 is ENHRY and CDR2 SYGVKD. V lost 3 bases, J lost 4 bases, and 19 bases lay in between. This CDR3 is CAISEGNRRTLNQPQHF. The CDR3 DNA follows: TGTGCCATCAGTGAAGGGAACAGGCGGACCCTAAATCAGCCCCAGCATTTT.